These 12 T cell receptor beta chains share one sample of origin, sequenced in a study of blood T cell repertoires in COVID-19. Repertoires were generated with immunoSEQ multiplex PCR, while TCRdb's copy carries only in-frame clones and drops some. The top ten hold 2% to 2.5% of the sample, which has about 150,000 clones, around 87% seen once. Sequencing was performed on peripheral blood. The receptors shown here come from a man aged 45-65 years with active COVID-19.

This clone was counted only a few times. The chain uses TRBV7-2 and TRBJ1-1, with 7 bases lining up with TRBD1. CDR1 and CDR2 from the germline V gene are SGHTA and FQGNSA. V shed 5 bases and J 4 bases; nucleotides not matched to a gene: 4. This CDR3 is built from 13 residues. CDR3: CASSPYRGTEAFF. CDR3 DNA: TGTGCCAGCAGCCCGTACAGGGGCACTGAAGCTTTCTTT.

V is TRBV29-1 and J is TRBJ2-3; 8 bases align to TRBD1. This CDR3 spans 13 amino acids. The germline V gene has CDR1 SQVTM and CDR2 ANQGSEA. Trimming at V came to 5 bases and at J to 6 bases, leaving 7 bases not matched to a gene. The CDR3 region has the DNA TGCAGCGTTCCAGGGACAGGCGGGGATACGCAGTATTTT. It translates to CSVPGTGGDTQYF.

The chain recombines TRBV2 with TRBJ2-5; 8 bases agree with TRBD1. This CDR3 is built from 21 residues. With V trimmed by 6 bases and J by 5 bases, 29 bases remained unmatched. Germline V CDR1 and CDR2: SNHLY, FYNNEI. The CDR3 protein is CASRAASPGQGGDFFGETQYF. DNA of the CDR3: TGTGCCAGCAGAGCGGCCAGTCCTGGACAGGGAGGCGACTTTTTTGGGGAGACCCAGTACTTC.

The chain carries TRBV6-5 and TRBJ1-1; TRBD1 matches 9 bases. The CDR3 runs to 16 residues. Germline V lookup: CDR1 MNHEY, CDR2 SVGAGI. V lost 3 bases, J lost 2 bases, and 7 bases stayed unmatched. The CDR3 DNA sequence: TGTGCCAGCAGTTATCCTATACAGGGGGCAAACACTGAAGCTTTCTTT. Amino acid sequence: CASSYPIQGANTEAFF.

The chain recombines TRBV11-2 with TRBJ2-5, with 11 bases lining up with TRBD2. Trimming at V came to 1 base and at J to 5 bases, leaving 9 bases not matched to a gene. In germline, CDR1 is SGHAT, CDR2 FQNNGV. The CDR3 length is 17 residues. The CDR3 sequence is CASSLGFSGGAQETQYF. The CDR3 DNA follows: TGTGCCAGCAGCTTAGGTTTTAGCGGGGGGGCTCAGGAGACCCAGTACTTC. Full variable domain (missing parts from reference TRBV11-2 and TRBJ2-5): EAGVAQSPRYKIIEKRQSVAFWCNPISGHATLYWYQQILGQGPKLLIQFQNNGVVDDSQLPKDRFSAERLKGVDSTLKIQPAKLEDSAVYLCASSLGFSGGAQETQYFGPGTRLLVL.

The chain's CDR3 is CASSQDGAYSYNEQFF. In DNA form, the CDR3 reads TGTGCCAGCAGCCAAGATGGGGCGTACTCCTACAATGAGCAGTTCTTC. The J gene is TRBJ2-1, the V gene TRBV3-1 (or the pseudogene TRBV3-2); TRBD1 is a possible D gene (5 bases). V gave up 0 bases and J gave up 0 bases, with 9 bases separating them. CDR1 is LGHDT and CDR2 is YNNKEL in the germline V gene (reference sequence). The CDR3 covers 16 residues.

This rearrangement joins TRBV3-1 (or the pseudogene TRBV3-2) to TRBJ2-3; the D gene is possibly TRBD2 (5 bases). Trimming removed 1 base at V and 6 bases at J, with 11 bases between. CDR1 is LGHDT, CDR2 YNNKEL, per germline (reference sequence). CDR3 size: 14 residues. CDR3 nucleotides: TGTGCCAGCAGCCAAGCGGGGAGTAAGGATACGCAGTATTTT. The encoded protein is CASSQAGSKDTQYF.

In DNA, the CDR3 is TGTGCCAGCAGTGGGGGACTAGCGGGGTTAGGGAATACGCAGTATTTT. It specifies CASSGGLAGLGNTQYF. This chain connects TRBV6-1 to TRBJ2-3; the match to TRBD2 covers 13 bases. The CDR3 length is 16 residues. The germline V gene has CDR1 MNHNS and CDR2 SASEGT. V lost 4 bases, J lost 7 bases, and 8 bases stayed unmatched.

This clone was detected only once. The chain has TRBV18 and TRBJ2-5; unclear D gene. The CDR3 spans 12 residues. The V and J ends lost 4 bases and 5 bases respectively, with 8 bases between them. Per the germline V gene, CDR1 is KGHSH and CDR2 is LQKENI. This chain's CDR3 is CASSLTPETQYF. CDR3 nucleotides: TGTGCCAGCTCACTCACACCGGAGACCCAGTACTTC.

In its sample, this clone was seen a few times. J is TRBJ2-2 and V is TRBV9; a weak D match, TRBD2 (5 bases). Germline V CDR1 and CDR2: SGDLS, YYNGEE. Trimming stripped 4 bases from V and 2 bases from J, with 12 bases between. The CDR3 consists of 15 residues. The CDR3 region has the DNA TGTGCCAGCAGCCTCCGACTAAGTAACACCGGGGAGCTGTTTTTT. Translated, it gives CASSLRLSNTGELFF.

This chain uses TRBV29-1 with TRBJ2-4; D uncertain. Germline lookup yields CDR1 SQVTM and CDR2 ANQGSEA. V lost 6 bases and J 0 bases, leaving 12 bases between the germline ends. The CDR3 extends over 14 amino acids. The CDR3 sequence is CSVSGRLAKNIQYF. The CDR3, as DNA: TGCAGCGTAAGTGGAAGACTAGCCAAAAACATTCAGTACTTC.

The chain is built from TRBV11-2 and TRBJ2-1; 8 nucleotides align to TRBD1. Per the germline V gene, CDR1 is SGHAT and CDR2 is FQNNGV. V shed 0 bases and J 10 bases; nucleotides not matched to a gene: 5. The CDR3 sequence is 14 residues long. The CDR3 protein is CASSLETGGYEQFF. In DNA form, the CDR3 reads TGTGCCAGCAGCTTAGAAACAGGGGGATACGAGCAGTTCTTC.